The T cell receptor beta chain described here comes from a study of human T cells and chemical hapten exposure. Time point of the sample: patch test 3, about 24 weeks after DPC sensitization. Sample treatment: therapeutic diphenylcyclopropenone sensitization with weekly scalp DPC. The template was total RNA from unfractionated whole blood. Germline lookup yields CDR1 SGDLS and CDR2 YYNGEE. The CDR3 runs to 17 residues. The junction had 9 bases not matched to a gene; V was cut back by 0 bases and J by 5 bases. Study-level points and caveats: Once DPC sensitization occurred, TCRs above 1 in 1000 frequency showed no change. Patch test score rose with PT1 expanded TCRs, significant at 8, 16, 32, not 4.

TCRdb reprocessed the RACE reads with MiXCR, giving one entry per CDR3 protein. The sample includes approximately 160,000 distinct CDR3 sequences, 25% to 35% of them seen just once. This clonotype was observed a few times. The antigen is undetermined. The chain links TRBV9 to TRBJ2-3, with 10 bases matching TRBD2. The clonotype originates from a woman in her late teens or twenties with alopecia areata. Some clones in this sample may be carry-over from other donors' samples. The sequencing here drew on whole blood, taken in connection with sensitization to the hapten diphenylcyclopropenone (DPC). The CDR3 spells CASSVARASGREDTQYF. In DNA, the CDR3 is TGTGCCAGCAGCGTAGCTAGGGCTAGCGGGAGAGAAGATACGCAGTATTTT.